These 5 T cell receptor beta chains were sequenced from one sample in a study of identical twins. From the 5' RACE reads, TCRdb called clonotypes with MiXCR, one entry per CDR3 protein. The sample yields some 710,000 distinct CDR3 sequences, 6% to 6.5% seen once. What was sequenced was naive T cells sorted from blood. These TCRs come from a young man in good health.

The V gene is TRBV27, the J gene TRBJ2-3, with 7 bases matching TRBD2. The J segment lost 2 bases and the V segment lost 1 base, leaving 6 bases of the junction unmatched. The CDR3 is made up of 16 amino acids. Germline-derived CDR1 and CDR2 are MNHEY and SMNVEV (reference sequence). CDR3 amino acids: CASSLYASGTTDTQYF. The CDR3 DNA is TGTGCCAGCAGTTTATACGCTAGCGGAACCACAGATACGCAGTATTTT.

This clonotype has at least ten counts. The J gene is TRBJ2-1, the V gene TRBV7-9; weak D call: TRBD1 (5 bases). The CDR3 has 13 amino acids. Trimming stripped 3 bases from V and 8 bases from J, with 11 bases between. The germline CDR1 and CDR2 sequences are SEHNR and FQNEAQ (reference sequence). In nucleotides, the CDR3 is TGTGCCAGCAGCTTGTTCAGGGCCGATGAGCAGTTCTTC. This encodes CASSLFRADEQFF.

This clonotype was seen at least ten times. The CDR3 spells CSAPDPREWTDTQYF. In DNA, the CDR3 is TGCAGTGCTCCTGACCCCCGGGAATGGACAGATACGCAGTATTTT. The chain carries TRBV20-1 and TRBJ2-3, with D possibly being TRBD2 (5 bases). CDR1 DFQATT and CDR2 SNEGSKA come from the germline V gene (reference sequence). The CDR3 spans 15 residues. Trimming took 5 bases from V and 3 from J, leaving 18 bases between them.

The V call is TRBV19, the J call TRBJ2-5, with a weak D call TRBD2 (6 bases). Trimming left V 7 bases short and J 5 bases short, with 26 bases between. The CDR3 length is 17 residues. Germline V gives CDR1 LNHDA, CDR2 SQIVND (reference sequence). CDR3 DNA sequence: TGTGCCAGTATATGCCCAGGAGGGGTCCCTGTAGGGGAGACCCAGTACTTC. Translating gives CASICPGGVPVGETQYF.

This clonotype appeared a few times. This rearrangement joins TRBV20-1 to TRBJ2-1; D tentatively reads TRBD1 or TRBD2 (6 bases each). V lost 5 bases and J 9 bases, leaving 14 bases between the germline ends. Per germline, CDR1 DFQATT and CDR2 SNEGSKA (reference sequence). The CDR3 length is 12 residues. The chain's CDR3 is CSADRGAGEQFF. CDR3 in DNA: TGCAGTGCTGATAGGGGGGCGGGTGAGCAGTTCTTC.